The clone carrying this T cell receptor beta chain turned up a few times. Its target is not known. Trimming cost V 0 bases and J 10 bases, with 21 bases left between them. CDR1 and CDR2 from the germline V gene are SGHAT and FQDESV (reference sequence). The CDR3 length is 16 residues. This record comes from a study of blood T cells in healthy people across ages. Study-level points and caveats: Relative to aged donors, long-lived donors carried more naive CD4+ cells and displayed higher diversity. Getting older went along with TCR beta diversity per million T cells dropping roughly linearly.

A second about 6 to 11 cycle PCR used barcoded and J-beta primers. TCRdb re-analysed the 5' RACE reads in MiXCR, keeping a single row per CDR3 protein. This table holds 1.5 million to 2 million distinct CDR3 sequences, around 40% found once. V and J are TRBV11-1 and TRBJ2-5; tentative D call: TRBD2 (5 bases). Sequencing used blood. The source is a human donor in good health. The CDR3 loop is CASSLARGFGVWDQYF. CDR3 bases: TGTGCCAGCAGCTTAGCGCGTGGGTTCGGGGTCTGGGACCAGTACTTC.